The rows below give T cell receptor beta chains drawn from one sample of a study of T cell repertoires in cytomegalovirus infection. TCRdb reanalysed the reads using MiXCR and keeps one entry per CDR3 protein. The table lists about 310,000 distinct CDR3 sequences, 20% to 25% of them singletons. These TCRs are of unknown antigen specificity. Sequences were derived from cultured PBMCs, sampled from culture after CMV antigen stimulation. All receptors derive from a human donor in good health (CMV status not recorded). Some clones in this sample may be carry-over from other donors' samples. The CDR3 runs from the conserved cysteine through the conserved F or W. Each record gives: V gene, J gene, CDR3 protein.

TRBV19	TRBJ2-6	CASSASGRAGGANVLTF
TRBV12-3/TRBV12-4	TRBJ1-2	CASSLLSRDYGYTF
TRBV5-3	TRBJ2-1	CASSSVDEQFF
TRBV29-1	TRBJ1-1	CSVVGDVNTEAFF
TRBV7-3	TRBJ2-7	CASSLRPSDYEQYF
TRBV7-9	TRBJ1-4	CASSMGRINEKLFF
TRBV2	TRBJ1-1	CASTTGVVQKNTEAFF
TRBV5-1	TRBJ1-1	CASSFTGGVEAFF
TRBV5-4	TRBJ2-1	CASSLIDRAYNEQFF
TRBV7-2	TRBJ1-3	CASSLAIRGFAGNTIYF
TRBV7-6	TRBJ1-1	CASSFGPGVNTEAFF
TRBV29-1	TRBJ1-2	CSVVPRDRMANYGYTF
TRBV28	TRBJ2-4	CASSQLPGNAGKNIQYF
TRBV7-9	TRBJ1-2	CASRRGTETNYGYTF
TRBV19	TRBJ2-3	CASSMSPRRDTQYF
TRBV7-2	TRBJ2-3	CASSLAGGGGTDTQYF
TRBV19	TRBJ2-1	CASKRGGLNEQFF
TRBV24-1	TRBJ2-3	CATSDQHGDTQYF
TRBV29-1	TRBJ2-3	CSVVWGESFTRYF
TRBV19	TRBJ1-1	CASSPGGGWRTEAFF
TRBV27	TRBJ2-1	CASSFLGLAGGYSYNEQFF
TRBV7-9	TRBJ2-3	CASSSFKDTQYF
TRBV19	TRBJ2-5	CASSQGGKWQETQYF
TRBV7-8	TRBJ1-3	CASSLNSVSPNGNTIYF
TRBV19	TRBJ1-1	CASGAFEAFF
TRBV7-8	TRBJ1-3	CASSPLIAAGRSGNTIYF
TRBV29-1	TRBJ2-3	CSVGYSGRGDTQYF
TRBV19	TRBJ1-1	CASKRTGGGGTEAFF
TRBV7-9	TRBJ2-5	CASSLPGVTETQYF
TRBV18	TRBJ2-5	CASSYGQGIQETQYF
TRBV18	TRBJ2-1	CASSRRTGGDEQFF
TRBV7-2	TRBJ2-1	CASSPGLAGGHEQFF
TRBV5-1	TRBJ2-2	CASSPFAGGETGELFF
TRBV12-3/TRBV12-4	TRBJ1-1	CASRPTANTEAFF
TRBV5-1	TRBJ2-5	CASSLGTSGWETQYF
TRBV24-1	TRBJ2-1	CATSPTSGSYNEQFF
TRBV15	TRBJ1-5	CATSRAGPGHNQPQHF
TRBV7-2	TRBJ2-3	CASSHAAGLALYDPYTQYF
TRBV9	TRBJ2-7	CASSVGTSGRLGEDYEQYF
TRBV4-2	TRBJ2-1	CASSHPPGGLATNEQFF
TRBV12-3/TRBV12-4	TRBJ1-1	CASSLFQGLNTEAFF
TRBV7-2	TRBJ1-2	CASSFDRGAGYTF
TRBV7-9	TRBJ2-1	CASSPSPPWNEQFF
TRBV7-8	TRBJ2-2	CASSSRLAGGPNTGELFF
TRBV6-1	TRBJ2-1	CASKRLAGGNNEQFF
TRBV27	TRBJ1-6	CASSLTGGFRALHF
TRBV7-2	TRBJ1-1	CASSSQRLKTEAFF
TRBV6-2/TRBV6-3	TRBJ1-1	CASRRATGGAAEAFF
TRBV27	TRBJ2-1	CASSLASGRWDEQFF
TRBV6-6	TRBJ2-1	CASSQTGTSGSNEQFF
TRBV12-3/TRBV12-4	TRBJ1-5	CASSLNANQPQHF